The T cell receptor beta chain described here comes from a study of blood T cells in healthy people across ages (dated by TCRdb to between 2015 and 2017). With respect to the entire study: Template switching captured roughly one uniquely barcoded TCR beta cDNA molecule per two T cells in model experiments. The study analyzed two additional independent replicas of 1 million unique cDNA reads from the same blood draw for two donors, one aged 18 to 30 and one aged 80 or older. Donors were grouped into four age groups: young (average roughly 16 years), middle-aged (about 38), aged (roughly 67) and long-lived (roughly 80). The study measured age-related changes in TCR beta repertoire diversity using deep sequencing normalized with unique cDNA molecular identifiers. The investigation overall reported the following: Observed TCR beta diversity correlated strongly with the percentage of naive T cells measured by flow cytometry. Estimates of total diversity from one million sequenced T cells were regarded as lower bounds and underestimates. Conclusive comparison of naive and antigen-experienced compartments was prevented by the profiling of bulk unsorted PBMCs. Compared with the aged group, the long-lived group had more naive CD4+ T cells, fewer expanded clones and increased TCR diversity, a pattern suggesting age selection. As age increased, observed TCR beta diversity per million T cells dropped in a roughly linear way, and a significant reduction was already evident by age about 40. Because the CMV infection status of the donors was unknown, age-related changes in expanded clonotypes may potentially have been confounded.

This clonotype has just a few counts. Its antigen target is currently unknown. Base qualities were left out, and no much larger clone turns up one base away. The trim is 1 base for V and 2 bases for J, with a gap of 8 bases between the germline ends. Its CDR3 holds 14 amino acids, cysteine through phenylalanine. Of the read, only the CDR3 DNA is kept; its 42 bases are in frame from base 1. The germline V gene (reference sequence) specifies LGHDT as CDR1 and YNNKEL as CDR2. The 39 donors, aged about 6 to 100 years, were systemically healthy Caucasian individuals from Russia. Each donor gave roughly 9.5 milliliters of peripheral blood, collected into EDTA-treated Vacutainer tubes. PBMCs were isolated by Ficoll-Paque density-gradient centrifugation, with at least 6 million obtained per sample. Trizol reagent was used to extract total RNA from the PBMCs, yielding at least 5 micrograms per sample. Naive CD45RAhigh/CD27high T cell percentages were measured by flow cytometry on a PBMC aliquot from every donor.

Libraries were made using 5' RACE. TCRdb shows the sequencer as Illumina HiSeq 2500. The second PCR ran for roughly 7 to 12 cycles and used a J-beta primer mix along with a sample-barcoded 5' primer. A unique molecular identifier was introduced onto each TCR beta cDNA molecule by a template-switch 5' adaptor carrying 12 random nucleotides. At least 3 million CDR3-containing paired-end reads were obtained from each sample. First-strand cDNA synthesis was performed from all RNA using the Mint cDNA synthesis kit, with priming by a TRBC-specific oligonucleotide. Following uracil-DNA glycosylase treatment, all cDNA underwent a first 18-cycle PCR with the universal primers M1SS and BC2_uni_R. The original pipeline was this. Normalization of each sample was performed by random selection of 1 million high-quality reads, each carrying a distinct molecular identifier. Reads with shared molecular identifiers were discarded instead of being binned into consensus sequences. MiTCR, run with a Q25 quality threshold and the strictest error-elimination algorithm, handled CDR3 identification, clonotype clustering and error correction. Lower-bound total TCR beta diversity was estimated with a nonparametric unseen species model using Euler transformation. TCRdb reran the public reads through fastp at Q25 and MiXCR, keeping productive beta chains. Duplicate CDR3 protein sequences are folded into a single record with the most common DNA and genes. The V and J calls, along with clone size, are taken from TCRdb and not from the paper's own processing. The sample includes over 700,000 distinct CDR3 sequences, with just under 25% observed a single time. The top ten hold under 10% of the sample.

The sample also formed part of further work on T cells of mothers and their children. The second paper further reports: Nine systemically healthy Caucasian individuals, comprising three mothers and their six children, were included as donors. cDNA synthesis used all of the extracted RNA, with approximately 1.4 ug of RNA in each 15 ul reaction. Sample barcodes and 2-4 random nucleotides were added via the M1S primer in the second PCR. Each mother yielded over 9 million TCR beta CDR3 reads and each child some 3 million reads. TCR recombination output is similarly shaped by thymic selection in related and unrelated pairs, with a minor effect exerted by inherited differences. Normalized repertoire overlap was always slightly but never significantly higher in related than unrelated mother-child pairs. Persistent microchimeric T cell clones were not detected, at a sensitivity of 85 to 100 clones per million clonotypes. In the study, deep NGS was used to compare the TCR beta repertoires of mothers and children, and features distinguishing related mother-child pairs from unrelated individuals were sought. On average, the children were about 12 +/- 4 years old, while the mothers were about 37 +/- 4 years old. After adapters were ligated using NEBNext reagents, the libraries underwent 100+100 nt paired-end sequencing on an Illumina HiSeq 2000. To prevent cross-contamination, the mother and child libraries were prepared a month apart and were sequenced in separate runs. For each donor, somewhere between 500,000 and 2,000,000 distinct TCR beta clonotypes were identified. Naive TCR beta clonotypes were estimated from low-frequency clonotypes matched to each donor's FACS-determined naive share, without sorting.

This sequence was found in a boy younger than 18 in good health. Input material: blood. The sequence links TRBV3-1 to TRBJ2-5; no D gene is confidently identified. This receptor carries the CDR3 CASSQGSEQETQYF. The nucleotide sequence reads as follows: TGTGCCAGCAGCCAAGGCAGCGAGCAAGAGACCCAGTACTTC.